This TCR beta chain was retrieved from a study of T cell changes during pregnancy in multiple sclerosis. The CDR3 is 12 amino acids. CDR1 is MNHEY, CDR2 SVGAGI, per germline. Trimming shortened V by 0 bases and J by 5 bases, and 3 bases separated the two germline ends. The repertoire was sequenced with immunoSEQ multiplex PCR; TCRdb's copy has only in-frame clones and lacks some. The sample includes tens of thousands of clones, 92% of them seen just once. This receptor was identified in a female donor in good health, enrolled as a control in a pregnancy study. Sequencing used peripheral blood, obtained in the second trimester of pregnancy. The chain uses TRBV6-5 and TRBJ2-3; D remains ambiguous. In DNA form, the CDR3 reads TGTGCCAGCAGTTACTCCGGAGATACGCAGTATTTT. This codes for CASSYSGDTQYF.